This T cell receptor (beta chain) was sequenced for a study of blood T cell repertoires in COVID-19. Study in general: Samples came from the United States, Italy and Spain, spanning acute and convalescent COVID-19. From T cells, B-cell-depleted T cells, or PBMCs came the material, which was cDNA or gDNA.

As originally analysed: Scientists estimated how many nucleated cells there were by amplifying reference gene primers. Only in-frame clones appear in the TCRdb table, and some are missing; sequencing was by immunoSEQ multiplex PCR. That table gives V, J and clone size, and the DNA gave D and trimming. This sample carries about 36,000 clones, 90% of them seen once, and the ten largest clones take less than 30%. V dropped 5 bases and J dropped 4; count of bases not matched to a gene: 3. This CDR3 spans 14 amino acids. Germline V gene lookup returns CDR1 MNHEY and CDR2 SVGAGI. The source is a man aged 55 to 70 with active or convalescent COVID-19. The rearrangement links TRBV6-5 to TRBJ2-7, with 12 bases identical to TRBD2. The sample taken for sequencing was peripheral blood. The CDR3 region has the DNA TGTGCCAGCAGTCAGACTAGCGGGAGATACGAGCAGTACTTC. Amino acid sequence: CASSQTSGRYEQYF.